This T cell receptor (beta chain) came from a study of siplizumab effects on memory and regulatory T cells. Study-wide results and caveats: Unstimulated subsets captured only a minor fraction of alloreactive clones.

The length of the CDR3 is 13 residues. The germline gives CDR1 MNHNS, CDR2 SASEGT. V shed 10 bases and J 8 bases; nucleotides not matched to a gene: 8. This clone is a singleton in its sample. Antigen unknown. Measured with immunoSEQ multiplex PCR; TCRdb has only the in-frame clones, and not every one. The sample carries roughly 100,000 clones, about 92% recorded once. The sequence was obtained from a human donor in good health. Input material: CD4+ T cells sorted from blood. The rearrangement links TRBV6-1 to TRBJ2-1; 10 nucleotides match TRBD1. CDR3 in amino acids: CATRTGGPDEQFF. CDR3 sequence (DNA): TGTGCCACCCGGACAGGGGGACCCGATGAGCAGTTCTTC.